This TCR beta chain comes out of a study of blood T cells in healthy people across ages. Combining a sample-barcoded 5' primer with a J-beta primer mix, a second PCR ran for about 7 to 12 cycles. From the 5' RACE reads, TCRdb called clonotypes with MiXCR, one entry per CDR3 protein. The sample yields about 570,000 distinct CDR3 sequences, approximately 26% seen once. The CDR3 has 17 residues. Trimming took off 4 bases at V and 0 bases at J, with 16 bases between the two ends. Germline CDR1 and CDR2: SEHNR and FQNEAQ (reference sequence). On this clonotype: Its specificity is unknown.

Study-level points and caveats: Observed TCR beta diversity per million T cells went down as age went up. This fall followed a roughly linear course with age.

Another study also made use of these data, one on T cells of mothers and their children. That source reports: The people who donated were a few healthy Caucasian mothers and their six children.

V and J are TRBV7-9 and TRBJ1-3; no firm D call. This receptor was obtained from a boy under 10 years old in good health. Sequenced input: blood. The DNA of the CDR3 is TGTGCCAGCAGCTCAGGAGGAGGACGCTTCTCTGGAAACACCATATATTTT. It is translated as CASSSGGGRFSGNTIYF.